These T cell receptor beta chains were read from a single sample in a study of a mutant IDH1 vaccine in newly diagnosed glioma. Their target antigens are unknown. Sequenced by immunoSEQ multiplex PCR; TCRdb stores in-frame clones only, minus some. The sample lists about 12,000 clones; around 86% were seen once. The specimen was PBMCs, collected from a glioma patient whose treatment included an IDH1 peptide vaccine. The source of these receptors is a middle-aged woman with glioma. Some clones in this sample may be carry-over from other donors' samples. The CDR3 runs from the conserved cysteine through the conserved F or W. Each record gives: D gene, V gene, J gene, clone size, CDR3 protein, CDR3 DNA. D genes are given only for firm matches. Some rows have no size entry. The others give once, few or many, or a class for an expanded clone.

d_call: TRBD1; v_call: TRBV6-5; j_call: TRBJ1-5; clone_size: -; cdr3_aa: CASGTGKNQPQHF; cdr3_nt: TGTGCCAGCGGGACAGGCAAAAATCAGCCCCAGCATTTT
d_call: TRBD2; v_call: TRBV2; j_call: TRBJ2-7; clone_size: -; cdr3_aa: CASSKGLAGDSEQYF; cdr3_nt: TGTGCCAGCAGTAAAGGACTAGCGGGAGACTCCGAGCAGTACTTC
d_call: -; v_call: TRBV6-5; j_call: TRBJ1-1; clone_size: -; cdr3_aa: CANSYGGARNTEAFF; cdr3_nt: TGTGCCAACAGTTACGGGGGGGCTCGGAACACTGAAGCTTTCTTT
d_call: TRBD1; v_call: TRBV11-2; j_call: TRBJ1-1; clone_size: -; cdr3_aa: CASSAPRTGALNTEAFF; cdr3_nt: TGTGCCAGCAGCGCCCCTAGGACAGGGGCCTTGAACACTGAAGCTTTCTTT
d_call: -; v_call: TRBV11-1; j_call: TRBJ1-1; clone_size: once; cdr3_aa: CASGARGRNTEAFF; cdr3_nt: TGTGCCAGCGGCGCTAGAGGGAGGAACACTGAAGCTTTCTTT
d_call: -; v_call: TRBV7-8; j_call: TRBJ2-5; clone_size: once; cdr3_aa: CASSPGRQETQYF; cdr3_nt: TGTGCCAGCAGCCCGGGACGTCAAGAGACCCAGTACTTC
d_call: -; v_call: TRBV10-2; j_call: TRBJ1-1; clone_size: few; cdr3_aa: CATTGDVNTEAFF; cdr3_nt: TGCGCCACCACGGGGGATGTGAACACTGAAGCTTTCTTT
d_call: -; v_call: TRBV4-1; j_call: TRBJ1-1; clone_size: -; cdr3_aa: CASSQRDRQEAFF; cdr3_nt: TGCGCCAGCAGCCAGAGGGACCGTCAAGAAGCTTTCTTT
d_call: -; v_call: TRBV29-1; j_call: TRBJ1-2; clone_size: -; cdr3_aa: CSVGEYGYTF; cdr3_nt: TGCAGCGTTGGAGAATATGGCTACACCTTC
d_call: TRBD1; v_call: TRBV27; j_call: TRBJ1-5; clone_size: -; cdr3_aa: CASRRDSLNQPQHF; cdr3_nt: TGTGCCAGCAGGAGGGACAGCTTAAATCAGCCCCAGCATTTT
d_call: TRBD2; v_call: TRBV4-2; j_call: TRBJ2-5; clone_size: -; cdr3_aa: CASSQGASGRETQYF; cdr3_nt: TGTGCCAGCAGCCAAGGCGCTAGCGGGAGAGAGACCCAGTACTTC
d_call: TRBD1; v_call: TRBV19; j_call: TRBJ2-6; clone_size: -; cdr3_aa: CASTNTLRGRTSSGANVLTF; cdr3_nt: TGTGCCAGTACTAACACCTTAAGGGGGCGAACGAGCTCTGGGGCCAACGTCCTGACTTTC
d_call: -; v_call: TRBV2; j_call: TRBJ1-1; clone_size: -; cdr3_aa: CASSEDEGMNTEAFF; cdr3_nt: TGTGCCAGCAGTGAAGACGAGGGGATGAACACTGAAGCTTTCTTT
d_call: -; v_call: TRBV5-1; j_call: TRBJ2-7; clone_size: -; cdr3_aa: CASSPSTFRGTYEQYF; cdr3_nt: TGCGCCAGCAGCCCCTCCACCTTCCGCGGGACCTACGAGCAGTACTTC
d_call: -; v_call: TRBV28; j_call: TRBJ2-2; clone_size: -; cdr3_aa: CAINREGNTGELFF; cdr3_nt: TGTGCCATCAACAGGGAGGGGAACACCGGGGAGCTGTTTTTT
d_call: -; v_call: TRBV4-2; j_call: TRBJ1-3; clone_size: once; cdr3_aa: CASSQDLRTASGNTIYF; cdr3_nt: TGTGCCAGCAGCCAAGATCTGAGGACAGCCTCTGGAAACACCATATATTTT
d_call: -; v_call: TRBV7-9; j_call: TRBJ2-7; clone_size: -; cdr3_aa: CASSLGAGSYEQYF; cdr3_nt: TGTGCCAGCAGCTTAGGGGCAGGGTCCTACGAGCAGTACTTC
d_call: TRBD2; v_call: TRBV28; j_call: TRBJ2-7; clone_size: -; cdr3_aa: CASSLGLAGGPGEQYF; cdr3_nt: TGTGCCAGCAGTTTAGGACTAGCGGGAGGGCCGGGCGAGCAGTACTTC
d_call: TRBD1; v_call: TRBV28; j_call: TRBJ2-7; clone_size: -; cdr3_aa: CASSPAGTGSYEQYF; cdr3_nt: TGTGCCAGCAGTCCCGCCGGGACAGGGTCCTACGAGCAGTACTTC
d_call: TRBD2; v_call: TRBV9; j_call: TRBJ2-7; clone_size: few; cdr3_aa: CASSVSGGRTEQYF; cdr3_nt: TGTGCCAGCAGCGTATCCGGCGGGAGGACCGAGCAGTACTTC
d_call: TRBD2; v_call: TRBV6-6; j_call: TRBJ2-3; clone_size: -; cdr3_aa: CASSSSGGGDTQYF; cdr3_nt: TGTGCCAGCAGCTCTAGCGGGGGAGGGGATACGCAGTATTTT
d_call: -; v_call: TRBV6-5; j_call: TRBJ2-1; clone_size: -; cdr3_aa: CASSYGGRDEQFF; cdr3_nt: TGTGCCAGCAGTTACGGGGGTAGGGATGAGCAGTTCTTC
d_call: -; v_call: TRBV2; j_call: TRBJ1-1; clone_size: -; cdr3_aa: CASSSGVTAFAF; cdr3_nt: TGTGCCAGCAGTTCGGGAGTCACAGCTTTCGCGTTT
d_call: -; v_call: TRBV14; j_call: TRBJ2-5; clone_size: -; cdr3_aa: CASSQEQGGQETQYF; cdr3_nt: TGTGCCAGCAGCCAAGAACAGGGAGGACAAGAGACCCAGTACTTC
d_call: -; v_call: TRBV7-9; j_call: TRBJ1-4; clone_size: -; cdr3_aa: CASTDISEKLFF; cdr3_nt: TGTGCCAGCACCGATATCTCAGAAAAACTGTTTTTT
d_call: TRBD1; v_call: TRBV5-6; j_call: TRBJ2-4; clone_size: -; cdr3_aa: CASSLRGTGGNIQYF; cdr3_nt: TGTGCCAGCAGCTTGAGAGGGACAGGGGGAAACATTCAGTACTTC
d_call: -; v_call: TRBV6-6; j_call: TRBJ1-6; clone_size: once; cdr3_aa: CASSSFNSPLHF; cdr3_nt: TGTGCCAGCAGTTCGTTTAATTCACCCCTCCACTTT
d_call: TRBD1; v_call: TRBV5-1; j_call: TRBJ2-7; clone_size: once; cdr3_aa: CASSWGQGSSYEQYF; cdr3_nt: TGCGCCAGCAGCTGGGGACAGGGGTCCTCCTACGAGCAGTACTTC
d_call: -; v_call: TRBV6-1; j_call: TRBJ2-7; clone_size: -; cdr3_aa: CASRQPQGRSYEQYF; cdr3_nt: TGTGCCAGTAGACAGCCCCAGGGAAGGTCCTACGAGCAGTACTTC
d_call: -; v_call: TRBV5-1; j_call: TRBJ1-2; clone_size: -; cdr3_aa: CASSLEGKNYGYTF; cdr3_nt: TGCGCCAGCAGCTTGGAGGGAAAGAACTATGGCTACACCTTC
d_call: TRBD1; v_call: TRBV7-9; j_call: TRBJ1-2; clone_size: -; cdr3_aa: CASSLPGQGVVNYGYTF; cdr3_nt: TGTGCCAGCAGCCTACCGGGACAGGGGGTGGTGAACTATGGCTACACCTTC
d_call: TRBD1; v_call: TRBV5-5; j_call: TRBJ2-3; clone_size: -; cdr3_aa: CASSSGTGRTDTQYF; cdr3_nt: TGTGCCAGCAGCTCCGGGACAGGGAGGACAGATACGCAGTATTTT
d_call: -; v_call: TRBV23-1; j_call: TRBJ1-1; clone_size: -; cdr3_aa: CASSQFPKLTENTEAFF; cdr3_nt: TGCGCCAGCAGTCAATTCCCCAAGTTGACAGAAAACACTGAAGCTTTCTTT
d_call: -; v_call: TRBV5-5; j_call: TRBJ2-2; clone_size: -; cdr3_aa: CASSMTGRQNTGELFF; cdr3_nt: TGTGCCAGCAGCATGACAGGCCGACAGAACACCGGGGAGCTGTTTTTT
d_call: -; v_call: TRBV27; j_call: TRBJ2-6; clone_size: -; cdr3_aa: CASSARLGSGANVLTF; cdr3_nt: TGTGCCAGCAGTGCCCGGTTGGGCTCTGGGGCCAACGTCCTGACTTTC
d_call: TRBD1; v_call: TRBV27; j_call: TRBJ2-7; clone_size: once; cdr3_aa: CASSFSGTGLDEQYF; cdr3_nt: TGTGCCAGCAGTTTCTCCGGGACAGGGCTGGACGAGCAGTACTTC
d_call: -; v_call: TRBV2; j_call: TRBJ2-2; clone_size: once; cdr3_aa: CASRGDRNTGELFF; cdr3_nt: TGTGCCAGCCGAGGGGACCGGAACACCGGGGAGCTGTTTTTT
d_call: -; v_call: TRBV18; j_call: TRBJ2-7; clone_size: -; cdr3_aa: CASSPQQGEYEQYF; cdr3_nt: TGTGCCAGCTCACCACAGCAGGGAGAGTACGAGCAGTACTTC
d_call: -; v_call: TRBV27; j_call: TRBJ2-7; clone_size: -; cdr3_aa: CASSDWGNSEQYF; cdr3_nt: TGTGCCAGCAGTGACTGGGGTAACTCCGAGCAGTACTTC
d_call: TRBD2; v_call: TRBV29-1; j_call: TRBJ2-3; clone_size: -; cdr3_aa: CSVEDSEREGFDTQYF; cdr3_nt: TGCAGCGTTGAAGATTCTGAGCGGGAGGGATTCGATACGCAGTATTTT
d_call: -; v_call: TRBV2; j_call: TRBJ2-2; clone_size: -; cdr3_aa: CASRAESTGELFF; cdr3_nt: TGTGCCAGCAGAGCCGAATCCACCGGGGAGCTGTTTTTT
d_call: TRBD2; v_call: TRBV5-5; j_call: TRBJ2-7; clone_size: few; cdr3_aa: CASTPGLAVYEQYF; cdr3_nt: TGTGCCAGCACCCCGGGACTAGCGGTATACGAGCAGTACTTC
d_call: -; v_call: TRBV28; j_call: TRBJ2-3; clone_size: -; cdr3_aa: CASSLAFVGTQYF; cdr3_nt: TGTGCCAGCAGTTTAGCTTTTGTTGGTACGCAGTATTTT
d_call: -; v_call: TRBV19; j_call: TRBJ2-6; clone_size: few; cdr3_aa: CASKQDNSGANVLTF; cdr3_nt: TGTGCCAGTAAGCAGGATAACTCTGGGGCCAACGTCCTGACTTTC
d_call: -; v_call: TRBV4-1; j_call: TRBJ1-5; clone_size: -; cdr3_aa: CASSPLGPGQPQHF; cdr3_nt: TGCGCCAGCAGCCCGCTAGGCCCCGGGCAGCCCCAGCATTTT
d_call: -; v_call: TRBV4-3; j_call: TRBJ2-7; clone_size: once; cdr3_aa: CASSQDRSLPGEQYF; cdr3_nt: TGCGCCAGCAGCCAAGATCGAAGCCTCCCGGGGGAGCAGTACTTC
d_call: -; v_call: TRBV11-2; j_call: TRBJ2-2; clone_size: -; cdr3_aa: CASSLFAVTNTGELFF; cdr3_nt: TGTGCCAGCAGCTTATTCGCAGTGACGAACACCGGGGAGCTGTTTTTT
d_call: -; v_call: TRBV5-1; j_call: TRBJ2-5; clone_size: -; cdr3_aa: CASSLLGVAVGETQYF; cdr3_nt: TGCGCCAGCAGCCTCCTTGGAGTAGCGGTTGGCGAGACCCAGTACTTC
d_call: TRBD1; v_call: TRBV29-1; j_call: TRBJ2-5; clone_size: -; cdr3_aa: CSVQGAAVKETQYF; cdr3_nt: TGCAGCGTACAGGGGGCCGCGGTGAAAGAGACCCAGTACTTC
d_call: -; v_call: TRBV25-1; j_call: TRBJ2-7; clone_size: -; cdr3_aa: CASSDPHSSYEQYF; cdr3_nt: TGTGCCAGCAGTGATCCCCACAGCTCCTACGAGCAGTACTTC
d_call: TRBD1; v_call: TRBV5-1; j_call: TRBJ1-2; clone_size: -; cdr3_aa: CASSWGQYGYTF; cdr3_nt: TGCGCCAGCAGCTGGGGACAGTATGGCTACACCTTC
d_call: -; v_call: TRBV28; j_call: TRBJ1-5; clone_size: -; cdr3_aa: CASALGGGRPQHF; cdr3_nt: TGTGCCAGCGCATTAGGGGGAGGACGGCCCCAGCATTTT
d_call: -; v_call: TRBV25-1; j_call: TRBJ2-7; clone_size: -; cdr3_aa: CASSALDTASYEQYF; cdr3_nt: TGTGCCAGCAGTGCATTGGACACGGCCTCCTACGAGCAGTACTTC
d_call: TRBD2; v_call: TRBV9; j_call: TRBJ2-3; clone_size: -; cdr3_aa: CASSVGLAVSTDTQYF; cdr3_nt: TGTGCCAGCAGCGTAGGCCTAGCGGTTAGCACAGATACGCAGTATTTT
d_call: -; v_call: TRBV19; j_call: TRBJ1-5; clone_size: -; cdr3_aa: CASSIGYYGNQPQHF; cdr3_nt: TGTGCCAGTAGTATTGGGTATTATGGCAATCAGCCCCAGCATTTT
d_call: TRBD1; v_call: TRBV2; j_call: TRBJ1-2; clone_size: -; cdr3_aa: CASSRTGKLSYTF; cdr3_nt: TGTGCCAGCAGCAGGACAGGGAAATTATCCTACACCTTC
d_call: -; v_call: TRBV30; j_call: TRBJ1-2; clone_size: -; cdr3_aa: CAWPGGPYGYTF; cdr3_nt: TGTGCCTGGCCCGGGGGGCCCTATGGCTACACCTTC
d_call: -; v_call: TRBV6-4; j_call: TRBJ1-5; clone_size: -; cdr3_aa: CASSDRANQPQHF; cdr3_nt: TGTGCCAGCAGTGACAGGGCCAACCAGCCCCAGCATTTT
d_call: TRBD1; v_call: TRBV5-5; j_call: TRBJ1-1; clone_size: -; cdr3_aa: CASSGTVNTEAFF; cdr3_nt: TGTGCCAGCAGCGGGACAGTGAACACTGAAGCTTTCTTT
d_call: -; v_call: TRBV5-4; j_call: TRBJ1-1; clone_size: -; cdr3_aa: CASSSPRDTEAFF; cdr3_nt: TGTGCCAGCAGCTCCCCCCGGGACACTGAAGCTTTCTTT